This T cell receptor (beta chain) originates from a study of beta chain features in type 1 diabetes. Background on the study: Healthy donors resembled patients in age, gender and cell yields.

Looked up from germline, CDR1 is SGDLS and CDR2 is YYNGEE. The V segment lost 1 base and the J segment 1 base; nucleotides outside the gene matches: 18. The CDR3 runs to 21 residues. TCRB transcripts that were expressed got sequenced, as all of the isolated RNA had been reverse transcribed. The data were produced by immunoSEQ multiplex PCR, yet TCRdb's version contains in-frame clones alone and is incomplete. The sample lists about 190,000 clones, approximately 8.4% seen once, with roughly 0.46% in the top ten. With respect to this clone: No antigen is known for it.

Findings and limits, study-wide: Cells that show high TCR expression could be over-represented by cDNA sequencing. Any role of HLA type in TCRB rearrangement remained unresolved here. TCRB CDR3s were moderately but significantly shorter in Type 1 diabetes patients in all four CD4+ subsets.

The sequence was obtained from a man in his late teens or twenties with type 1 diabetes. The chain combines TRBV9 with TRBJ2-2, with 8 nucleotides matching TRBD1. The material sequenced was central memory CD4+ T cells from blood. This chain's CDR3 is CASSVRPRQGPSTLNTGELFF. The CDR3 nucleotides are TGTGCCAGCAGCGTAAGGCCCCGACAGGGGCCGAGTACCTTGAACACCGGGGAGCTGTTTTTT.